This TCR beta chain was sequenced during a study of blood T cell repertoires in COVID-19. Study at large: Donors in the United States, Italy and Spain gave samples during acute or convalescent COVID-19. From T cells, B-cell-depleted T cells, or PBMCs came the material, which was cDNA or gDNA.

Original processing methods: Counts of nucleated cells, estimated from reference gene primer amplification, were obtained. Repertoires were generated with immunoSEQ multiplex PCR, while TCRdb's copy carries only in-frame clones and drops some. V and J calls and clone size are copied from that table; D and trimming were computed from the DNA. Of around 140,000 clones in the sample, about 87% are singletons; the top ten hold 8.6%. This TCR was recovered from a woman in her forties or fifties with active or convalescent COVID-19. The source material was peripheral blood.

CDR3: CASSLVTGYSDTQYF. As DNA, the CDR3 is TGCGCCAGCAGCTTGGTAACAGGGTACTCAGATACGCAGTATTTT. The gene calls are TRBV5-1 and TRBJ2-3; D might be TRBD1 (6 bases). The CDR3 is 15 residues long. The germline gives CDR1 SGHRS, CDR2 YFSETQ. V shed 0 bases and J shed 4 bases, with 12 bases lying between them.